This T cell receptor beta chain was captured by sequencing in a study of blood T cells in healthy people across ages. Next came a second PCR, run for about 7 to 11 cycles, which used a sample-barcoded 5' primer along with a J-beta primer mix. Each TCR beta cDNA got a 12-nucleotide random molecular identifier. MiXCR, applied by TCRdb to the 5' RACE reads, yields one record per CDR3 protein. The sample has about 640,000 distinct CDR3 sequences; 58% are singletons. The CDR3 is 18 residues long. The V gene end was trimmed by 6 bases and the J gene end by 0 bases; junction bases not matched to a gene: 6. Study-wide findings and caveats: Long-lived donors exceeded aged donors in naive CD4+ cells and diversity. Significant beta diversity loss was already apparent by age roughly 40, declining roughly linearly.

Extracted total RNA amounted to at least 5 micrograms for each sample. As concerns this clonotype: Antigen specificity is unknown.

The genes are TRBV12-3 or TRBV12-4 and TRBJ2-6; 12 bases agree with TRBD2. Sequencing was carried out using blood. This TCR came from a man aged 55 to 70 in good health. The CDR3 region is CASRSGTSGRSGANVLTF. The CDR3 DNA sequence: TGTGCCAGCAGGTCCGGGACTAGCGGGCGCTCTGGGGCCAACGTCCTGACTTTC.